The 8 T cell receptor beta chains in this list originate from one sample, sequenced in a study of T cell responses to AZD1222 COVID-19 vaccine. Produced via immunoSEQ multiplex PCR; TCRdb's table is partial and in-frame only. The table records roughly 180,000 clones, approximately 94% of them present only once. Sequences were derived from peripheral blood, sampled 28 days after the second AZD1222 dose. These receptors originate from an adult who received the AZD1222 COVID-19 vaccine.

V and J are TRBV25-1 and TRBJ2-3; D is tentatively TRBD1 or TRBD2 (5 bases each). The CDR3 is 14 amino acids. V shed 4 bases and J shed 2 bases, with 10 bases lying between them. Germline CDR1 reads MGHDK; CDR2 reads SYGVNS. In DNA, the CDR3 is TGTGCCAGCAGTGTTGGGGGATCCACAGATACGCAGTATTTT. Its protein is CASSVGGSTDTQYF.

The CDR3 region has the DNA TGTGCCAGCAGTGAGTCCGGCAATTCACCCCTCCACTTT. Protein product: CASSESGNSPLHF. The chain joins TRBV7-3 to TRBJ1-6; no reliable D call. Deletions cut 6 bases from V and 7 bases from J, with 10 bases between. This CDR3 contains 13 residues. CDR1 SGHTA and CDR2 FQGTGA come from the germline V gene.

The rearrangement uses TRBV28 and TRBJ1-2; D is undetermined. This CDR3 is built from 12 residues. The V end was cut by 5 bases, the J end by 6 bases, with 10 bases between. Germline V gene sequence: CDR1 MDHEN, CDR2 SYDVKM. The DNA for the CDR3 is TGTGCCAGCAGTGTTGTATCGGATGGCTACACCTTC. Amino acids: CASSVVSDGYTF.

This chain connects TRBV7-8 to TRBJ1-2; the D gene is possibly TRBD1 (5 bases). The V end lost 2 bases, the J end lost 4 bases, and 14 bases lay between the germline ends. The CDR3 contains 15 residues. Germline lookup yields CDR1 SGHVS and CDR2 FQNEAQ. In DNA, the CDR3 is TGTGCCAGCAGCTTAAGGTCTCAGGGTGCCTATGGCTACACCTTC. Its protein is CASSLRSQGAYGYTF.

V gene TRBV28 combines with J gene TRBJ1-3; tentatively, D is TRBD1 (5 bases). Germline V gene data show CDR1 as MDHEN and CDR2 as SYDVKM. V lost 4 bases to trimming and J lost 2 bases, with 15 bases between them. CDR3 length equals 16 residues. CDR3: CASSSMGGFTGNTIYF. The CDR3 DNA reads TGTGCCAGCAGTTCAATGGGGGGGTTCACTGGAAACACCATATATTTT.

The V gene is TRBV6-4, the J gene TRBJ2-1; tentatively, D is TRBD1 or TRBD2 (6 bases each). V was pared by 0 bases and J by 6 bases, with 12 bases between. The CDR3 is 15 residues long. Germline CDR1 reads MRHNA; CDR2 reads SNTAGT. The CDR3 protein is CASSDSGGAGNEQFF. The DNA for the CDR3 is TGTGCCAGCAGTGACTCGGGGGGCGCTGGCAATGAGCAGTTCTTC.

The chain carries TRBV5-8 and TRBJ2-7; D is unresolved. V was shortened by 4 bases and J by 2 bases, with 10 bases between the two germline ends. From germline, CDR1 is SGHTS and CDR2 YDEGEE. The CDR3 runs 13 residues. The CDR3 DNA sequence: TGTGCCAGCAGCATAGGGTTAACCTACGAGCAGTACTTC. Its translation: CASSIGLTYEQYF.

The genes are TRBV28 and TRBJ2-5; 9 bases map to TRBD1. Per germline, CDR1 MDHEN and CDR2 SYDVKM. Trimming at V came to 3 bases and at J to 3 bases, leaving 14 bases not matched to a gene. The CDR3 has 18 amino acids. CDR3 in amino acids: CASSFIGSQGAGKETQYF. The CDR3 DNA sequence: TGTGCCAGCAGTTTTATCGGGTCACAGGGGGCGGGAAAAGAGACCCAGTACTTC.